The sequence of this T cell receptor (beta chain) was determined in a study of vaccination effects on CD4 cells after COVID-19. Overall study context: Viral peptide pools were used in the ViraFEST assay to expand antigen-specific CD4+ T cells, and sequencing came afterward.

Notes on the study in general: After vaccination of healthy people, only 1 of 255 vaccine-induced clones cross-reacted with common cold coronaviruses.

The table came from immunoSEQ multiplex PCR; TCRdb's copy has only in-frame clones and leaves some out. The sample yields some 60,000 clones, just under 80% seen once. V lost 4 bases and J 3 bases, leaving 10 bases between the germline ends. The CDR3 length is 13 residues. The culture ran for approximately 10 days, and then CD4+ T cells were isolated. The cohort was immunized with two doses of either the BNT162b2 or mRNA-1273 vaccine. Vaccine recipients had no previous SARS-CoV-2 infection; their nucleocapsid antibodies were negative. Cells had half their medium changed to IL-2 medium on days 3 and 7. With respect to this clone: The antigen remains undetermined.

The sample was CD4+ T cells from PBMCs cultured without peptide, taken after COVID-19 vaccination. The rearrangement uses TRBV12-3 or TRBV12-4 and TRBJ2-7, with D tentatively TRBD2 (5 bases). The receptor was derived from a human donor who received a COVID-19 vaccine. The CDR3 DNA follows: TGTGCCAGCAGTTCCCGCCGGGGCTACGAGCAGTACTTC. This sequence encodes CASSSRRGYEQYF.